Listed here is a single T cell receptor (beta chain). This entry belongs to a study of blood T cell repertoires in COVID-19. Looking at the study overall: Sources were T cells, B-cell-depleted T cells, or PBMCs; the material itself was cDNA or gDNA.

Generated by immunoSEQ multiplex PCR, the TCRdb table keeps only in-frame clones and is missing some. The top ten hold under 3.5% of the sample, which has about 86,000 clones, around four fifths seen once. The source of this sequence is a man aged 45-65 years with acute or convalescent COVID-19. Sequencing was carried out using peripheral blood.

CDR3: CASSSAGTLGEKLFF. CDR3 nucleotide sequence: TGTGCCAGCAGCTCGGCCGGGACATTAGGTGAAAAACTGTTTTTT. The V and J genes are TRBV5-4 and TRBJ1-4; weak D call: TRBD1 (6 bases). This CDR3 has 15 amino acids. The germline CDR1 and CDR2 sequences are SGHNT and YYREEE (reference sequence). With 3 bases removed from V and 7 bases from J, the gap between germline ends came to 16 bases.